This TCR beta chain was captured by sequencing in a study of blood T cell repertoires in COVID-19. At the level of the study: T cells, B-cell-depleted T cells, or PBMCs provided the cDNA or gDNA that served as material.

CDR1 is MNHEY and CDR2 is SVGAGI in the germline V gene. The CDR3 loop spans 15 amino acids. V was pared by 0 bases and J by 5 bases, with 12 bases between. This clone was counted a few times. Original handling: By means of reference gene primer amplification, nucleated cell counts were estimated. Data came from immunoSEQ multiplex PCR; TCRdb stores just in-frame clones and leaves some out. V and J calls and clone size are those listed in that table; D and trimming were worked out from the DNA. The data show roughly 390,000 clones, about 90% seen once. The chain links TRBV6-5 to TRBJ2-3, with D possibly TRBD2 on 6 matching bases. The sample comprised peripheral blood. The clonotype originates from a woman aged 25 to 39 with COVID-19, enrolled during active disease. The DNA for the CDR3 is TGTGCCAGCAGTTACTCGGTGGAGGGGAGAGATACGCAGTATTTT. Amino acids: CASSYSVEGRDTQYF.